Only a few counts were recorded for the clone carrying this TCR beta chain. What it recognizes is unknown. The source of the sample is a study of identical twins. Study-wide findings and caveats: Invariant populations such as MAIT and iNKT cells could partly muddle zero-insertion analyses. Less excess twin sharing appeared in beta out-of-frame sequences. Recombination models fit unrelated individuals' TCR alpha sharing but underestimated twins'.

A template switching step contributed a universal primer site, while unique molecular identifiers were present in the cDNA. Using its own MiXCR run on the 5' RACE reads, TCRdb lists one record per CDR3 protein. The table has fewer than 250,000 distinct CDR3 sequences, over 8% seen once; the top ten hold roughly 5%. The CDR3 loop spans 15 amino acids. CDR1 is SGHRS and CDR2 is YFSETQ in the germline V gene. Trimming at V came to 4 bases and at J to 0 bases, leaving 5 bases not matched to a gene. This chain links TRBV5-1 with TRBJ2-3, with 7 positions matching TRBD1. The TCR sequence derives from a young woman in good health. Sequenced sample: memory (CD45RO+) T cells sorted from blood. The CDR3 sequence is CASSPWTGSTDTQYF. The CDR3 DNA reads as TGCGCCAGCAGCCCCTGGACAGGAAGCACAGATACGCAGTATTTT.